This TCR beta chain was retrieved from a study of blood T cell repertoires in COVID-19 (dated by TCRdb to 2020 to 2021). Concerning the study at large: Collaborator samples came from the United States, Italy and Spain and covered acute and convalescent phases of COVID-19. The repertoires were made available in a free public database intended to serve as a resource for research on the immune response to SARS-CoV-2. Samples were obtained from the ongoing ImmuneRACE study (first 160 participants) and from over a thousand subjects provided by 6 global collaborators. The prospective study material was composed of cDNA or gDNA derived from T cells, B-cell-depleted T cells, or PBMCs. Deeply sampled blood TCRbeta repertoires from subjects exposed to, actively infected with, or recovered from COVID-19 were included in the dataset. Nearly every sample came with metadata listing a de-identified subject ID, COVID-19 status, age in years and sex. Where available, HLA class I and class II types were taken from metadata supplied by the sample provider and were not determined by assay-based typing. The paper as a whole reports these results and caveats: How much clinical and demographic metadata was included differed by source and by participant, and the metadata was provided uncurated.

The CDR3 sequence holds 16 residues, the cysteine and phenylalanine included. Solely the CDR3 DNA is kept, with 48 bases framed from the first base. Sequences MNHEY (CDR1) and SVGAGI (CDR2) are obtained from the germline V gene. This clone was detected only once. Its antigen is unknown. At one end, the junction sequence differs from germline, possibly due to a read error. The immunoSEQ Assay, a bias-controlled multiplex PCR, was used to amplify TCRbeta CDR3 regions from genomic DNA. Processing in the source paper ran as follows. Within the assay, amplification of reference gene primers was used to estimate how many nucleated cells each sample contained. To quantify the absolute abundance of each unique TCRbeta CDR3 rearrangement, sequence reads were collapsed and filtered. For each sample, productive Simpson clonality was calculated by taking the square root of Simpson's diversity index across productive rearrangements. The table comes from immuneACCESS by way of TCRdb, which keeps in-frame sequences with V and J called. Part of the clones is missing from these tables; in studies checked, under half for an unresolved V gene and the rest for unknown reasons. From that table come the V and J calls and clone size; the DNA was used to work out D and trimming. This sample comprises fewer than 150,000 clones, about four fifths of them detected only once. Together, the top ten hold 2.3% of the sample.

Each collaborating institution followed its own protocols to collect whole blood in K2EDTA tubes. For TCRbeta analysis, collaborators shipped samples as frozen whole blood, isolated PBMCs, or DNA extracted from either of those sample types. This receptor chain uses TRBV6-5 and TRBJ1-3, with the D gene too uncertain to name. Sequencing input: peripheral blood. This sequence originates from a man aged 65 to 85 with acute or convalescent COVID-19. Here is the DNA: TGTGCCAGCAGTCACTCGGAGTTCAACTCTGGAAACACCATATATTTT. Its coded protein is CASSHSEFNSGNTIYF.